This T cell receptor beta chain was identified during a study of CD8+CD57+ T cells in acquired aplastic anemia (dated by TCRdb to the late 2010s). Regarding the study in general: DNA extracted from sorted CD4+ and CD8+ cells had a mean of roughly 3 ug, with a range of roughly 0.17 to 27.4 ug. CD8+CD57+ expansion was defined as frequency above the mean frequency observed in healthy subjects.

TCR beta VDJ combination and CDR3 sequence profiling used genomic DNA as the template. An Illumina HiSeq 2000 was used for TCR repertoire sequencing. The authors processed their data as follows. TRBV/TRBJ rearrangement plots, CDR3 size and DJ length profiles, and Simpson's diversity index were used to assess repertoires. Whichever DNA sequence was most abundant in the deep sequencing data was defined as the immunodominant clone. CDR3 amino acid sequences were screened for sharing across subjects and compared with published repertoires and the VDJdb database. TCRdb trimmed public reads at Q25 via fastp, called clones via MiXCR and kept in-frame beta chains. Every CDR3 protein is listed once, alongside the most common genes and DNA of its rows. Clone size and V and J calls follow TCRdb, not the original study. The sample profile shows fewer than 250,000 distinct CDR3 sequences; about half of them were found once. The ten largest clones add up to approximately 20% of the sample.

The research as a whole found: Between patients and healthy controls, no significant difference in CD8+ Simpson's diversity was found (P=0.060). Although around 30 CD8+ CDR3 sequences were shared by patients and controls, these sequences appeared highly expressed in patients and within the immunodominant clones of patients.

Expansion of CD8+CD57+ cells had been shown by flow cytometry in the patients chosen for sequencing. Every patient had severe acquired aplastic anemia, diagnosed using the International Study of Aplastic Anemia and Agranulocytosis and Camitta criteria. No patient had received any therapy when blood was sampled. In this study, sorted CD4+ and CD8+ T cells from the blood of healthy subjects and of severe aplastic anemia patients had their TCR repertoires deep-sequenced. Patients were enrolled under clinicaltrials.gov protocols 00001620, 01623167, 00001397, 00071045, 00081523 and 00961064 in the USA. Ficoll-Paque density gradient centrifugation was used to isolate peripheral blood mononuclear cells. Before DNA was extracted, CD4+ and CD8+ T cells were sorted using either FACS or magnetic beads. This clonotype appeared a few times. Its antigen is unknown. No much larger clonotype is one base removed from it; base qualities were not supplied.

The germline ends are 13 bases apart after V is trimmed by 1 base and J by 6 bases. The germline V gene (reference sequence) specifies LGHDT as CDR1 and YNNKEL as CDR2. Counted from cysteine to phenylalanine, this CDR3 has 16 amino acids. Only the CDR3 region is kept as DNA, spanning 48 bases read in frame from base 1. The sequenced sample consisted of sorted CD4+, CD8+, or CD8+CD57+ T cells (not recorded which) from PBMCs. The chain was built from TRBV3-1 and TRBJ1-6; TRBD1 might be the D gene, on 5 matching bases. This TCR came from a human donor with aplastic anemia. For the CDR3, the sequence is CASSQVKGRGNSPLHF. The nucleotides read TGTGCCAGCAGCCAAGTAAAGGGGCGCGGTAATTCACCCCTCCACTTT.